This T cell receptor beta chain was identified during a study of T cell changes during pregnancy in multiple sclerosis. The CDR3 runs to 14 residues. V lost 3 bases to trimming and J lost 0 bases, with 8 bases between them. The germline gives CDR1 SEHNR, CDR2 FQNEAQ (reference sequence). The repertoire was sequenced with immunoSEQ multiplex PCR; TCRdb's copy has only in-frame clones and lacks some. The data show about 93,000 clones, under 95% seen once. This chain uses TRBV7-9 with TRBJ1-1; TRBD1 is a possible D gene (5 bases). The sequencing used peripheral blood, collected before pregnancy. This sequence originates from a female donor with multiple sclerosis, enrolled in a pregnancy study. The DNA of the CDR3 is TGTGCCAGCAGCTTTGGGGGGATGAACACTGAAGCTTTCTTT. This sequence encodes CASSFGGMNTEAFF.